The sample holds one count of the clone carrying this TCR beta chain. What it binds is unknown. Sequenced by immunoSEQ multiplex PCR; TCRdb stores in-frame clones only, minus some. In the table there are about 160,000 clones, more than 80% of which are singletons. This sample stems from a study of cytotoxic CD8 clonotypes in ibrutinib-treated CLL. Study-level information: The group held 10 to 11 relapsed/refractory and around 15 treatment-naive patients, with some 17 IGHV unmutated. Response samples were obtained once patients had received a median about 12 months of treatment, range 6 to 36. Study-level findings and limits: Different sampling times were used for sustained-remission and progressing patients. Shared public clonotypes were rare, and on treatment they either got smaller or stayed the same.

Germline CDR1 MDHEN, CDR2 SYDVKM. V trimming: 6 bases; J trimming: 5 bases; junction bases outside the gene matches: 9. The CDR3 is 15 residues long. This chain connects TRBV28 to TRBJ1-5; 8 bases match TRBD1. The sequencing used PBMCs, collected after 24 months of ibrutinib treatment. The TCR originated in a human donor with chronic lymphocytic leukemia. In DNA form, the CDR3 reads TGTGCCAGCAGGCCCCTGGGCAGGGGGCATCAGCCCCAGCATTTT. It yields the protein CASRPLGRGHQPQHF.